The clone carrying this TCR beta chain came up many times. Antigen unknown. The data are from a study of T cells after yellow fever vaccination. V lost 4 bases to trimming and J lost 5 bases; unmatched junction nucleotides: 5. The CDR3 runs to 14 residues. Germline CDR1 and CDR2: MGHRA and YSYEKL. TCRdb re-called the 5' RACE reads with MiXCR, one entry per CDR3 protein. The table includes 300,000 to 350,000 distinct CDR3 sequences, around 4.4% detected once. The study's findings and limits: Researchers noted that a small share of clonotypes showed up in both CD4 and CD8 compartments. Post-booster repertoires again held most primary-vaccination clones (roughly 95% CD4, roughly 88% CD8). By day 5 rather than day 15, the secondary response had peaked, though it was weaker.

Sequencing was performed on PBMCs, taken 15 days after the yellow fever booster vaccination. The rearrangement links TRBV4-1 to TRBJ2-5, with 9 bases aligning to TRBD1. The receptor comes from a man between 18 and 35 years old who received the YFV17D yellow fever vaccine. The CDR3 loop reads CASSPDRGTETQYF. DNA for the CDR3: TGCGCCAGCAGCCCCGACAGGGGGACGGAGACCCAGTACTTC.